The TCR beta chain under discussion was sequenced for a study of blood T cell repertoires in COVID-19. Across the whole study: Acute-phase and convalescent COVID-19 samples originated in the United States, Italy and Spain. In each case, the material was cDNA or gDNA derived from T cells, B-cell-depleted T cells, or PBMCs.

V was pared by 4 bases and J by 0 bases, with 3 bases of the junction left unmatched. This CDR3 comprises 14 residues. Germline CDR1 MNHEY, CDR2 SVGAGI. TCRdb's table, derived via immunoSEQ multiplex PCR, lists solely in-frame clones and lacks some. The sample carries 120,000 or so clones, over 75% recorded once. The sequenced sample was peripheral blood. The chain joins TRBV6-5 to TRBJ2-7; 7 bases align to TRBD1. The receptor comes from an elderly man with active or convalescent COVID-19. CDR3 nucleotide sequence: TGTGCCAGCAGTTCCGGGACAGCCTCCTACGAGCAGTACTTC. This translates into CASSSGTASYEQYF.